This entry describes one TCR beta chain. The antigen is unknown. CD45RO-negative CD8 cells positively selected for CCR7 made up the naive population, which excluded terminally differentiated effector memory CD45RA+ cells. This entry belongs to a study of shared clonotypes between healthy human individuals. Looking at the study overall: Plates per donor: three CD4 naive, three CD4 memory, two CD8 naive, one CD8 memory.

Sequencing was at deep level. Measured with immunoSEQ multiplex PCR; TCRdb has only the in-frame clones, and not every one. The sample shows 2 million or so clones, roughly 94% of them seen only once. This CDR3 comprises 14 residues. Trimming at V came to 5 bases and at J to 5 bases, leaving 7 bases not matched to a gene. Germline CDR1 and CDR2: PRHDT and FYEKMQ (reference sequence). Broader study findings: In contrast to clonotypes shared by all four donors, non-shared clonotypes had lower generation probabilities.

The specimen was naive CD8+ T cells sorted from blood. The rearrangement links TRBV13 to TRBJ1-1; 8 bases agree with TRBD1. This clonotype originated in a man aged 18 to 29 in good health. The CDR3 DNA sequence: TGTGCCAGCAGCCTTGACCAGGGGGCTACTGAAGCTTTCTTT. Its protein is CASSLDQGATEAFF.